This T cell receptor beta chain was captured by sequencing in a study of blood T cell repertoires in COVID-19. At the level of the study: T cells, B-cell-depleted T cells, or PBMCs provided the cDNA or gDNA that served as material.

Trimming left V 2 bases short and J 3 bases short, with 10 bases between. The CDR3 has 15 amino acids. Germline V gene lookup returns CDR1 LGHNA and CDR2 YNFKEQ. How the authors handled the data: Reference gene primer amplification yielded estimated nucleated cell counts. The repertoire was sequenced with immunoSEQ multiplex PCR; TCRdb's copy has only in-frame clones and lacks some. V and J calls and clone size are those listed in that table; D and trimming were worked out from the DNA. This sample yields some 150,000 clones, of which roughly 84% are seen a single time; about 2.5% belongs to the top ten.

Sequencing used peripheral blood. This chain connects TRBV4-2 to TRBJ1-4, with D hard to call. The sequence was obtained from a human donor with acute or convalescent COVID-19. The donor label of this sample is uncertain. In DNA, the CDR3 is TGTGCCAGCAGCCAACCAACAGATCCTAATGAAAAACTGTTTTTT. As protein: CASSQPTDPNEKLFF.